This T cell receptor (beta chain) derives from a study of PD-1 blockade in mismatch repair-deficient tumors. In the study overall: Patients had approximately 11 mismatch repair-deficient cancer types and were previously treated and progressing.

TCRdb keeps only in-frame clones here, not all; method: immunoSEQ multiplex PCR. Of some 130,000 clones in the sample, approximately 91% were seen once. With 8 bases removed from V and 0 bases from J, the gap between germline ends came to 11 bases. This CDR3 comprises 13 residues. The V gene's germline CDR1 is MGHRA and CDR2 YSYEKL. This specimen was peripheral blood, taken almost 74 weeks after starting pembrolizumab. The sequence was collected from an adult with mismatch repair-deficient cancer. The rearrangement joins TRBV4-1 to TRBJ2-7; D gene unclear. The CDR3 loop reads CASVPENSYEQYF. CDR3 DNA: TGCGCCAGCGTCCCAGAGAACTCCTACGAGCAGTACTTC.